These 5 T cell receptor beta chains came from one sample sequenced in a study of CD8+ T cells in alopecia areata. cDNA reverse transcribed from extracted RNA served as the sequencing template. This table comes from immunoSEQ multiplex PCR, and its TCRdb copy is limited to in-frame clones, with some not included. This sample has about 130,000 clones; around 49% occur once, and the top ten carry over 15%. This sample comprised CD8+ T cells sorted from blood, obtained at week 0. The receptors stem from a human donor with alopecia areata.

CDR3: CASSLFGNSNQPQHF. CDR3 sequence (DNA): TGTGCCAGCAGTTTATTCGGGAATAGCAATCAGCCCCAGCATTTT. The V gene is TRBV27, the J gene TRBJ1-5; D ambiguous. V dropped 1 base and J dropped 0 bases, with 7 bases sitting between them. Per germline, CDR1 MNHEY and CDR2 SMNVEV (reference sequence). The CDR3 loop spans 15 amino acids.

The rearrangement joins TRBV29-1 to TRBJ2-7, with D perhaps matching TRBD2 (5 bases). There are 13 residues in the CDR3. Germline V gene data show CDR1 as SQVTM and CDR2 as ANQGSEA. V lost 3 bases to trimming and J lost 2 bases, with 11 bases between them. The DNA for the CDR3 is TGCAGCGTTGATGGGGAGAAGACCTACGAGCAGTACTTC. Its translation is CSVDGEKTYEQYF.

The chain carries TRBV13 and TRBJ2-5; tentatively, D is TRBD2 (6 bases). The ends were cut back, 5 bases at V and 3 bases at J, with 16 bases in the middle. The CDR3 consists of 15 residues. The germline CDR1 and CDR2 sequences are PRHDT and FYEKMQ (reference sequence). The CDR3 nucleotides are TGTGCCAGCAGCAACACGGGACTCCCAGAAGAGACCCAGTACTTC. It specifies CASSNTGLPEETQYF.

The rearrangement links TRBV6-5 to TRBJ2-2; D might be TRBD1 (6 bases). V was trimmed by 5 bases and J by 1 base, leaving 11 bases between them. This CDR3 is built from 15 residues. CDR1 and CDR2 from the germline V gene are MNHEY and SVGAGI. The DNA for the CDR3 is TGTGCCAGCAGTACCTTACAGGGGAACACCGGGGAGCTGTTTTTT. Its protein is CASSTLQGNTGELFF.

The chain links TRBV6-5 to TRBJ2-1; no definite D call. Germline V gene sequence: CDR1 MNHEY, CDR2 SVGAGI. The CDR3 extends over 13 amino acids. V was pared by 0 bases and J by 7 bases, with 7 bases between. Here the CDR3 DNA reads TGTGCCAGCAGTTACTCGAACCGGAATGAGCAGTTCTTC. Translating gives CASSYSNRNEQFF.